Following are 22 T cell receptor beta chains from one sample sequenced in a study of CD8+ T cells in alopecia areata. RNA was extracted and reverse transcribed into cDNA as the sequencing template. Profiled with immunoSEQ multiplex PCR; TCRdb holds only in-frame clones, not every one. This table has 150,000 to 200,000 clones, around 64% appearing once. The input for sequencing was CD8+ T cells sorted from blood, taken at week 0. These receptors were taken from a human donor with alopecia areata.

The chain carries TRBV29-1 and TRBJ1-2; TRBD1 matches at 7 bases. The CDR3 covers 16 residues. Germline loops: CDR1 SQVTM, CDR2 ANQGSEA. V dropped 0 bases and J dropped 2; count of bases not matched to a gene: 9. The CDR3 loop reads CSVEDPTTGRNYGYTF. CDR3 bases: TGCAGCGTTGAAGATCCAACGACAGGGCGGAACTATGGCTACACCTTC.

The rearrangement joins TRBV11-2 to TRBJ1-5; TRBD1 matches at 9 bases. Germline loops: CDR1 SGHAT, CDR2 FQNNGV. The CDR3 loop spans 15 amino acids. Losses at the gene ends were 5 bases for V and 5 bases for J; bases not matched to a gene: 7. In DNA form, the CDR3 reads TGTGCCAGCAGCCTCGGACAGGGGCGGTATCAGCCCCAGCATTTT. Translated: CASSLGQGRYQPQHF. The entire variable domain, with the rest obtained from reference TRBV11-2 and TRBJ1-5, is as follows: EAGVAQSPRYKIIEKRQSVAFWCNPISGHATLYWYQQILGQGPKLLIQFQNNGVVDDSQLPKDRFSAERLKGVDSTLKIQPAKLEDSAVYLCASSLGQGRYQPQHFGDGTRLSIL.

The chain links TRBV28 to TRBJ1-5; 9 nucleotides line up with TRBD1. The CDR3 runs 14 residues. With 4 bases clipped from V and 4 bases from J, the junction kept 2 bases outside the gene matches. Per the germline V gene, CDR1 is MDHEN and CDR2 is SYDVKM. The CDR3 DNA reads as TGTGCCAGCAGTTCGGACAGGGGAAATCAGCCCCAGCATTTT. Its protein is CASSSDRGNQPQHF.

The J gene is TRBJ2-2, the V gene TRBV2; D is unclear. The V end lost 8 bases, the J end lost 1 base, and 11 bases lay between the germline ends. This CDR3 is built from 14 residues. Germline V CDR1 and CDR2: SNHLY, FYNNEI. In DNA form, the CDR3 reads TGTGCCAGCGGACGGCTTCTGAACACCGGGGAGCTGTTTTTT. It is translated as CASGRLLNTGELFF.

The V and J genes are TRBV13 and TRBJ2-7; 13 bases map to TRBD2. J lost 5 bases, V lost 5 bases, and 9 bases had no gene match. The germline V gene encodes CDR1 PRHDT and CDR2 FYEKMQ (reference sequence). The CDR3 has 16 residues. Here the CDR3 reads CASSATSGGAFHEQYF. The DNA for the CDR3 is TGTGCCAGCAGCGCAACTAGCGGGGGGGCCTTCCACGAGCAGTACTTC.

The chain has TRBV30 and TRBJ1-2; no reliable D call. Germline V gene lookup returns CDR1 GTSNPN and CDR2 SVGIG (reference sequence). Trimming left V 4 bases short and J 2 bases short, with 11 bases between. The CDR3 is 13 amino acids. CDR3 nucleotide sequence: TGTGCCTGGACTGGACCGGGAAACTATGGCTACACCTTC. Encoded protein: CAWTGPGNYGYTF.

The chain couples TRBV27 to TRBJ2-7, with TRBD1 matching over 8 bases. The CDR3 is 14 residues long. V lost 1 base and J lost 4; bases outside the gene matches: 3. CDR1 is MNHEY, CDR2 SMNVEV, per germline (reference sequence). The CDR3 spells CASSLLGQEYEQYF. CDR3 in DNA: TGTGCCAGCAGTTTATTGGGACAGGAATACGAGCAGTACTTC.

This chain uses TRBV25-1 with TRBJ1-1, with unresolved D. V was shortened by 5 bases and J by 0 bases, with 7 bases between the two germline ends. Germline V gene data show CDR1 as MGHDK and CDR2 as SYGVNS. The CDR3 runs 13 residues. CDR3 DNA sequence: TGTGCCAGCAGTACCGGGGTGAACACTGAAGCTTTCTTT. This gives the protein CASSTGVNTEAFF.

This clone was recorded a few times. The same CDR3 also results from other DNA sequences found in this sample. Written as DNA, the CDR3 is TGCGCCAGCAGCTTGACGGAAAACACTGAAGCTTTCTTT. Protein sequence: CASSLTENTEAFF. The chain is built from TRBV5-1 and TRBJ1-1; D unclear. CDR1 SGHRS and CDR2 YFSETQ come from the germline V gene. The CDR3 contains 13 residues. Trimming left V 1 base short and J 2 bases short, with 6 bases between. Drawing the rest from reference TRBV5-1 and TRBJ1-1, the complete variable domain is KAGVTQTPRYLIKTRGQQVTLSCSPISGHRSVSWYQQTPGQGLQFLFEYFSETQRNKGNFPGRFSGRQFSNSRSEMNVSTLELGDSALYLCASSLTENTEAFFGQGTRLTVV.

This chain uses TRBV7-8 with TRBJ2-3; TRBD2 might be the D (6 bases). V lost 3 bases to trimming and J lost 2 bases, with 12 bases between them. Looked up from germline, CDR1 is SGHVS and CDR2 is FQNEAQ. The CDR3 totals 15 residues. DNA of the CDR3: TGTGCCAGCAGCTTTAGTCGGGGGATCACAGATACGCAGTATTTT. Its protein is CASSFSRGITDTQYF. The variable domain in full, completed from reference TRBV7-8 and TRBJ2-3, reads GAGVSQSPRYKVAKRGQDVALRCDPISGHVSLFWYQQALGQGPEFLTYFQNEAQLDKSGLPSDRFFAERPEGSVSTLKIQRTQQEDSAVYLCASSFSRGITDTQYFGPGTRLTVL.

The chain uses TRBV13 and TRBJ1-4; TRBD1 agrees at 10 bases. Germline V gene lookup returns CDR1 PRHDT and CDR2 FYEKMQ (reference sequence). The V gene end was trimmed by 4 bases and the J gene end by 4 bases; junction bases not matched to a gene: 15. This CDR3 has 19 residues. CDR3 region: CASSSNAGTGARSNEKLFF. In DNA, the CDR3 is TGTGCCAGCAGCTCCAATGCCGGGACAGGGGCGAGAAGTAATGAAAAACTGTTTTTT.

The rearrangement joins TRBV5-5 to TRBJ2-1, with TRBD1 matching over 9 bases. Germline V gene sequence: CDR1 SGHKS, CDR2 YYEKEE (reference sequence). Trimming took 4 bases from V and 7 from J; bases not matched to a gene: 6. This CDR3 region has 14 residues. In nucleotides, the CDR3 is TGTGCCAGCAGCCACCGGGACAGGGCGAATGAGCAGTTCTTC. Translating it yields CASSHRDRANEQFF. The variable domain in full, with the rest retrieved from reference TRBV5-5 and TRBJ2-1, is DAGVTQSPTHLIKTRGQQVTLRCSPISGHKSVSWYQQVLGQGPQFIFQYYEKEERGRGNFPDRFSARQFPNYSSELNVNALLLGDSALYLCASSHRDRANEQFFGPGTRLTVL.

This clone has just one count. The chain is built from TRBV7-9 and TRBJ1-2, with unresolved D. From germline, CDR1 is SEHNR and CDR2 FQNEAQ (reference sequence). The CDR3 has 11 residues. The V gene lost 4 bases and the J gene lost 6 bases, with 6 bases spanning the gap. The CDR3 spells CASSSSDGYTF. CDR3 DNA sequence: TGTGCCAGCAGCTCGTCAGATGGCTACACCTTC.

The rearrangement uses TRBV9 and TRBJ1-1, with D unresolved. The germline CDR1 and CDR2 sequences are SGDLS and YYNGEE. V was shortened by 4 bases and J by 1 base, with 5 bases between the two germline ends. The CDR3 sequence is 12 residues long. The CDR3 loop reads CASSNGNTEAFF. CDR3 DNA: TGTGCCAGCAGCAATGGGAACACTGAAGCTTTCTTT.

J is TRBJ1-3 and V is TRBV29-1; D unresolved. The CDR3 is 14 amino acids. Germline CDR1 reads SQVTM; CDR2 reads ANQGSEA. The ends were cut back, 4 bases at V and 0 bases at J, with 10 bases in the middle. This CDR3 is CSVVTGNSGNTIYF. CDR3 coding DNA: TGCAGCGTTGTAACGGGTAACTCTGGAAACACCATATATTTT. Variable domain in full (rest from reference TRBV29-1 and TRBJ1-3): SAVISQKPSRDICQRGTSLTIQCQVDSQVTMMFWYRQQPGQSLTLIATANQGSEATYESGFVIDKFPISRPNLTFSTLTVSNMSPEDSSIYLCSVVTGNSGNTIYFGEGSWLTVV.

The table lists this clone with a count of one. J is TRBJ2-7 and V is TRBV29-1, with 11 bases matching TRBD1. The CDR3 is made up of 13 amino acids. The germline V gene encodes CDR1 SQVTM and CDR2 ANQGSEA. Trimming removed 7 bases from V and 3 bases from J; junction bases left unmatched: 5. The CDR3 region has the DNA TGCAGCGCGACCGGGACAGGGGGCTACGAGCAGTACTTC. Protein: CSATGTGGYEQYF.

The chain recombines TRBV23-1 with TRBJ2-2, with 12 bases aligning to TRBD1. TRBV23-1 is marked as an open reading frame, function uncertain. The CDR3 is made up of 17 amino acids. The J segment lost 7 bases and the V segment lost 3 bases, leaving 9 bases of the junction unmatched. Here the CDR3 reads CASSHWGGQGAVGELFF. The CDR3 bases are TGCGCCAGCAGTCACTGGGGGGGACAGGGGGCGGTCGGGGAGCTGTTTTTT.

As to this clone: A much larger clone differs by one base, so this may be a read error. At the DNA level, this CDR3 is encoded by other sequences in the same sample as well. This chain uses TRBV7-6 with TRBJ2-3; no firm D call. This CDR3 has 12 amino acids. The germline V gene encodes CDR1 SGHVS and CDR2 FNYEAQ. V was trimmed by 1 base and J by 1 base, leaving 0 bases between them. Here the CDR3 reads CASSLGTDTQYF. CDR3 coding DNA: TGTGCCAGCAGCTTAGGCACAGATACGCAGTATTTT.

There are a few counts of this clone. V gene TRBV18 combines with J gene TRBJ2-3; D remains unclear. The V end was cut by 5 bases, the J end by 0 bases, with 6 bases between. The CDR3 loop spans 13 amino acids. The germline V gene encodes CDR1 KGHSH and CDR2 LQKENI. The CDR3 sequence is CASSSKSTDTQYF. CDR3 DNA sequence: TGTGCCAGCTCATCAAAGAGCACAGATACGCAGTATTTT.

This chain joins TRBV6-5 and TRBJ2-1; D is unresolved. V lost 4 bases and J lost 8, with 12 bases in between. Per the germline V gene, CDR1 is MNHEY and CDR2 is SVGAGI. The CDR3 length is 13 residues. In nucleotides, the CDR3 is TGTGCCAGCAGTTTAGGGTTCGGAGATGAGCAGTTCTTC. Amino acid sequence: CASSLGFGDEQFF.

CDR3 in amino acids: CASSPGTDVYGYTF. The CDR3 nucleotides are TGTGCCAGCAGCCCGGGGACAGACGTCTATGGCTACACCTTC. The chain carries TRBV13 and TRBJ1-2; 7 bases match TRBD1. There are 14 residues in the CDR3. Trimming at V came to 5 bases and at J to 4 bases, leaving 7 bases not matched to a gene. Germline CDR1 reads PRHDT; CDR2 reads FYEKMQ (reference sequence).

This chain joins TRBV30 and TRBJ2-7; possible D gene TRBD1, 5 bases. The CDR3 consists of 14 residues. Germline lookup yields CDR1 GTSNPN and CDR2 SVGIG (reference sequence). The ends were cut back, 1 base at V and 1 base at J, with 11 bases in the middle. CDR3 bases: TGTGCCTGGAGTGGTGTTGGGGCGTCCTACGAGCAGTACTTC. The encoded protein is CAWSGVGASYEQYF.